A single sample gave rise to the 9 T cell receptor beta chains below, sequenced in a study of cytomegalovirus exposure and HLA in healthy donors (dated by TCRdb to about 2017). The method was the immunoSEQ multiplex PCR assay. For the multiplex PCR, a mixture combining 60 forward primers for TCR Vbeta segments and 13 reverse primers for TCR Jbeta segments was used. In TCRdb, the immuneACCESS table is reduced to in-frame sequences with V and J assigned. These tables do not hold every clone; where another copy was compared, an unresolved V gene accounts for under half, and the others remain unexplained. The sample records some 150,000 clones, roughly four fifths of which are singletons. About 10% of the sample rests with the top ten. Sequenced input: PBMCs. These TCRs come from a man aged 45-65 years in good health and CMV-seropositive.

The gene calls are TRBV5-1 and TRBJ1-1; 9 bases match TRBD1. This CDR3 comprises 15 residues. After removal of 2 bases from V and 2 bases from J, the junction contained 4 bases not matched to a gene. CDR1 is SGHRS, CDR2 YFSETQ, per germline. CDR3 DNA: TGCGCCAGCAGCTTCGGGGGACAGGGAAACACTGAAGCTTTCTTT. Translation: CASSFGGQGNTEAFF. Looking up the rest from reference TRBV5-1 and TRBJ1-1 gives the full variable domain: KAGVTQTPRYLIKTRGQQVTLSCSPISGHRSVSWYQQTPGQGLQFLFEYFSETQRNKGNFPGRFSGRQFSNSRSEMNVSTLELGDSALYLCASSFGGQGNTEAFFGQGTRLTVV.

This clone was seen a few times. V and J are TRBV9 and TRBJ2-1; 7 bases line up with TRBD2. The CDR3 extends over 14 amino acids. Germline V gene sequence: CDR1 SGDLS, CDR2 YYNGEE. With V trimmed by 0 bases and J by 16 bases, 13 bases remained unmatched. The CDR3 loop reads CASSVARGREAIFF. The CDR3 DNA sequence: TGTGCCAGCAGCGTAGCCCGGGGTCGGGAGGCCATTTTCTTC.

The V gene is TRBV19, the J gene TRBJ1-2; 11 nucleotides match TRBD1. The germline V gene has CDR1 LNHDA and CDR2 SQIVND (reference sequence). This CDR3 region has 14 residues. V gave up 4 bases and J gave up 5 bases; unmatched junction bases: 3. The CDR3 here is CASSTGTGGYGYTF. Here the CDR3 DNA reads TGTGCCAGTAGTACCGGGACAGGGGGATATGGCTACACCTTC.

This chain connects TRBV7-2 to TRBJ1-5, with TRBD1 identical over 9 bases. There are 15 residues in the CDR3. Germline CDR1 SGHTA, CDR2 FQGNSA. Unmatched junction bases numbered 7, after V lost 5 bases and J lost 5 bases. The CDR3 DNA follows: TGTGCCAGCAGCCCCAGCGGGACAGGGTATCAGCCCCAGCATTTT. Amino acids: CASSPSGTGYQPQHF.

The rearrangement uses TRBV5-4 and TRBJ2-7, with TRBD1 identical over 7 bases. The V gene's germline CDR1 is SGHNT and CDR2 YYREEE (reference sequence). The ends lost 0 bases at V and 5 bases at J; junction bases unmatched: 5. CDR3 length: 14 amino acids. The CDR3 DNA follows: TGTGCCAGCAGCTTGGTACAGGGGTTGGACGAGCAGTACTTC. This sequence encodes CASSLVQGLDEQYF. Variable domain in full (rest from reference TRBV5-4 and TRBJ2-7): ETGVTQSPTHLIKTRGQQVTLRCSSQSGHNTVSWYQQALGQGPQFIFQYYREEENGRGNFPPRFSGLQFPNYSSELNVNALELDDSALYLCASSLVQGLDEQYFGPGTRLTVT.

V usage is TRBV7-9 and J usage is TRBJ2-7, with D perhaps matching TRBD1 (5 bases). The germline V gene encodes CDR1 SEHNR and CDR2 FQNEAQ (reference sequence). Trimming took off 6 bases at V and 4 bases at J, with 22 bases between the two ends. The CDR3 extends over 16 amino acids. Here the CDR3 DNA reads TGTGCCAGCAGTGACAGCGAACAATTCCTCCCATACGAGCAGTACTTC. Its protein product is CASSDSEQFLPYEQYF.

This chain links TRBV19 with TRBJ2-7, with D possibly being TRBD2 (5 bases). V lost 6 bases, J lost 3 bases, and 12 bases lay in between. CDR3 length: 13 residues. Per the germline V gene, CDR1 is LNHDA and CDR2 is SQIVND (reference sequence). The CDR3 DNA reads TGTGCCAGTAGAACTAGAGATGGCTACGAGCAGTACTTC. Its translation is CASRTRDGYEQYF. The full variable domain, with the rest looked up from reference TRBV19 and TRBJ2-7, is DGGITQSPKYLFRKEGQNVTLSCEQNLNHDAMYWYRQDPGQGLRLIYYSQIVNDFQKGDIAEGYSVSREKKESFPLTVTSAQKNPTAFYLCASRTRDGYEQYFGPGTRLTVT.

The V call is TRBV5-1, the J call TRBJ1-2; 11 nucleotides match TRBD1. The V and J ends lost 4 bases and 6 bases, in that order; junction bases with no gene match: 8. Looked up from germline, CDR1 is SGHRS and CDR2 is YFSETQ. The CDR3 loop spans 15 amino acids. The CDR3 nucleotides read TGCGCCAGCAGCAGCACCGGGACAGGGGGGAATGGCTACACCTTC. Translated, it gives CASSSTGTGGNGYTF.

The chain carries TRBV4-1 and TRBJ2-3, with 7 bases identical to TRBD2. There are 18 residues in the CDR3. Germline V gene sequence: CDR1 MGHRA, CDR2 YSYEKL. With 0 bases clipped from V and 0 bases from J, the junction kept 9 bases outside the gene matches. DNA of the CDR3: TGCGCCAGCAGCCAAGAGCCCCCCCTAGCGGCTAGCACAGATACGCAGTATTTT. It is translated as CASSQEPPLAASTDTQYF.